Each of the 28 T cell receptor beta chains below was sequenced from the same sample in a study of T cells after yellow fever vaccination. TCRdb re-analysed the 5' RACE reads in MiXCR, keeping a single row per CDR3 protein. The sample has 230,000 or so distinct CDR3 sequences, 6.5% to 7.5% seen once; the top ten hold approximately 1.1%. Specimen: CD4+ T cells sorted from PBMCs, collected on the day of the yellow fever booster vaccination. The receptors derive from a man aged 25 to 40 who received the YFV17D yellow fever vaccine.

This clonotype was detected many times. The V and J genes are TRBV7-9 and TRBJ1-2; D gene unclear. The CDR3 covers 14 residues. V lost 5 bases, J lost 8 bases, and 18 bases lay in between. CDR1 SEHNR and CDR2 FQNEAQ come from the germline V gene (reference sequence). The CDR3 sequence: CASSPPSQRGGYTF. In DNA, the CDR3 is TGTGCCAGCAGCCCTCCCTCCCAGCGTGGGGGCTACACCTTC.

The rearrangement joins TRBV7-2 to TRBJ2-5; D unclear. Germline V gene data show CDR1 as SGHTA and CDR2 as FQGNSA. V lost 0 bases and J 1 base, leaving 6 bases between the germline ends. The CDR3 is 14 amino acids. CDR3 coding DNA: TGTGCCAGCAGCTTAGCTCTCTTCCAAGAGACCCAGTACTTC. Translation gives CASSLALFQETQYF.

The chain links TRBV6-2 or TRBV6-3 to TRBJ1-5; 8 bases fit TRBD1. CDR1 is MNHEY and CDR2 is SVGEGT in the germline V gene. After removal of 6 bases from V and 4 bases from J, the junction contained 5 bases not matched to a gene. The CDR3 has 14 residues. Here the CDR3 reads CASRRQGLNQPQHF. The CDR3 DNA is TGTGCCAGCAGAAGACAGGGGCTAAATCAGCCCCAGCATTTT.

This clonotype was picked up many times. The chain recombines TRBV13 with TRBJ1-5, with D possibly being TRBD1 (5 bases). The V gene lost 5 bases and the J gene lost 5 bases, with 10 bases spanning the gap. The CDR3 is 13 residues long. Germline CDR1 and CDR2: PRHDT and FYEKMQ (reference sequence). The CDR3 DNA follows: TGTGCCAGCAGCGTAGACAGAGATCAGCCCCAGCATTTT. Translation: CASSVDRDQPQHF.

The chain has TRBV4-1 and TRBJ2-5, with D possibly called TRBD1 or TRBD2 (6 bases each). Germline assignment: CDR1 MGHRA and CDR2 YSYEKL. The ends were cut back, 0 bases at V and 5 bases at J, with 19 bases in the middle. The CDR3 runs 17 residues. This chain's CDR3 is CASSQDDRRGIRETQYF. The CDR3 coding sequence is TGCGCCAGCAGCCAAGATGACAGGAGGGGAATCCGGGAGACCCAGTACTTC.

V is TRBV7-3 and J is TRBJ2-1; 9 positions match TRBD2. Looked up from germline, CDR1 is SGHTA and CDR2 is FQGTGA. This CDR3 contains 19 residues. V lost 1 base, J lost 1 base, and 11 bases stayed unmatched. CDR3: CASSLKAGGPHRSYNEQFF. The CDR3 DNA sequence: TGTGCCAGCAGCTTAAAGGCGGGAGGGCCTCATAGGTCCTACAATGAGCAGTTCTTC.

This clonotype was seen ten or more times. The genes are TRBV4-3 and TRBJ2-2; 7 bases align to TRBD1. This CDR3 comprises 16 residues. Germline CDR1 LGHNA, CDR2 YSLEER. The V segment lost 1 base and the J segment 7 bases; nucleotides outside the gene matches: 9. The CDR3 sequence is CASSQGTGALGGELFF. The CDR3 coding sequence is TGCGCCAGCAGCCAAGGGACAGGCGCTTTGGGCGGGGAGCTGTTTTTT.

This clonotype was recorded a few times. This chain joins TRBV28 and TRBJ2-7, with D possibly matching TRBD1 (6 bases). CDR1 is MDHEN, CDR2 SYDVKM, per germline. This CDR3 is 14 amino acids long. Trimming removed 3 bases at V and 4 bases at J, with 13 bases between. This chain's CDR3 is CASSLWDTSYEQYF. The CDR3 DNA is TGTGCCAGCAGTTTGTGGGACACCAGTTACGAGCAGTACTTC.

This clonotype showed up many times. The chain recombines TRBV18 with TRBJ2-3; D is unclear. There are 12 residues in the CDR3. CDR1 and CDR2 (germline): KGHSH, LQKENI. The V gene lost 6 bases and the J gene lost 5 bases, with 9 bases spanning the gap. DNA for the CDR3: TGTGCCAGCTCCGGTGACGAAGATACGCAGTATTTT. Its translation is CASSGDEDTQYF.

CDR3 in DNA: TGCAGTGCTAGAGGCTCCAGGACGGTCTCCTATAATTCACCCCTCCACTTT. Protein sequence: CSARGSRTVSYNSPLHF. The chain combines TRBV20-1 with TRBJ1-6; D is uncertain. This CDR3 region has 17 residues. Trimming took 1 base from V and 0 from J, leaving 13 bases between them. Germline V CDR1 and CDR2: DFQATT, SNEGSKA (reference sequence).

This clonotype turned up a few times. This rearrangement joins TRBV7-2 to TRBJ2-1; D uncertain. Trimming took off 4 bases at V and 0 bases at J, with 10 bases between the two ends. This CDR3 region has 15 residues. Germline V lookup: CDR1 SGHTA, CDR2 FQGNSA. CDR3 nucleotides: TGTGCCAGCAGCTCTCCGGGCCGCTCCTACAATGAGCAGTTCTTC. Residues: CASSSPGRSYNEQFF.

DNA for the CDR3: TGCGCCAGCAGCTCCAGGTCCCCAAGTTGGAGTTACGAGCAGTACTTC. This encodes CASSSRSPSWSYEQYF. The chain links TRBV5-1 to TRBJ2-7, with D unresolved. The CDR3 length is 16 residues. Trimming cost V 3 bases and J 4 bases, with 20 bases left between them. Germline loops: CDR1 SGHRS, CDR2 YFSETQ.

This clonotype was detected many times. The V call is TRBV5-1, the J call TRBJ2-7, with D possibly called TRBD1 or TRBD2 (5 bases each). Germline V gene data show CDR1 as SGHRS and CDR2 as YFSETQ. The CDR3 loop spans 14 amino acids. V shed 3 bases and J shed 0 bases, with 10 bases lying between them. In DNA, the CDR3 is TGCGCCAGCAGCTGGGACGGGATCTCCTACGAGCAGTACTTC. Its translation: CASSWDGISYEQYF.

This clonotype was seen a few times. This chain links TRBV21-1 with TRBJ2-5; the D call TRBD2 from the table was never checked on the DNA. TRBV21-1 is a pseudogene. CDR3 length equals 17 residues. CDR3 sequence reads: CASSTLREGTVRETQYF. The CDR3 DNA reads TGTGCCAGCAGCACTCTCCGGGAGGGGACGGTTCGGGAGACCCAGTACTTC.

At least ten counts were recorded for this clonotype. This chain uses TRBV5-1 with TRBJ2-1; D not certain. V lost 0 bases to trimming and J lost 7 bases, with 11 bases between them. The CDR3 consists of 14 residues. Per the germline V gene, CDR1 is SGHRS and CDR2 is YFSETQ. The CDR3 region is CASSLAWAQNEQFF. CDR3 in DNA: TGCGCCAGCAGCTTGGCCTGGGCCCAGAATGAGCAGTTCTTC.

This clonotype was seen only a few times. The chain carries TRBV7-2 and TRBJ2-3; D remains ambiguous. The CDR3 extends over 15 amino acids. The V and J ends lost 3 bases and 4 bases respectively, with 14 bases between them. Per germline, CDR1 SGHTA and CDR2 FQGNSA. As DNA, the CDR3 is TGTGCCAGCAGCTTCAGTAGTACGGCGCCAGATACGCAGTATTTT. It specifies CASSFSSTAPDTQYF.

This clonotype was seen repeatedly, ten times or more. This chain joins TRBV6-6 and TRBJ2-7; D is unclear. The CDR3 is 12 amino acids. The germline CDR1 and CDR2 sequences are MNHNY and SVGAGI (reference sequence). The germline V and J ends were trimmed by 5 bases and 7 bases, with 12 bases remaining between them. The CDR3 DNA sequence: TGTGCCAGCAGTCGACACAACTGGGAGCAGTACTTC. This encodes CASSRHNWEQYF.

In its sample, this clonotype was seen many times. The V gene is TRBV7-8, the J gene TRBJ2-2, with 7 bases identical to TRBD1. The CDR3 extends over 12 amino acids. Germline V CDR1 and CDR2: SGHVS, FQNEAQ. The V segment lost 2 bases and the J segment 13 bases; nucleotides outside the gene matches: 4. The CDR3 region is CASSLRGRVLFF. The CDR3 bases are TGTGCCAGCAGCTTAAGGGGGCGCGTGCTGTTTTTT.

This clonotype was detected many times. The chain uses TRBV20-1 and TRBJ1-5; D uncertain. CDR3 length equals 12 residues. V was trimmed by 3 bases and J by 5 bases, leaving 8 bases between them. Germline V CDR1 and CDR2: DFQATT, SNEGSKA (reference sequence). CDR3: CSARVGDQPQHF. Written as DNA, the CDR3 is TGCAGTGCTAGGGTGGGAGATCAGCCCCAGCATTTT.

This clonotype was seen a handful of times. This chain joins TRBV5-1 and TRBJ2-1; 8 bases agree with TRBD2. With V trimmed by 3 bases and J by 5 bases, 10 bases remained unmatched. Germline CDR1 and CDR2: SGHRS and YFSETQ. The CDR3 has 16 residues. This CDR3 is CASSSPLAGRNNEQFF. The CDR3 region has the DNA TGCGCCAGCAGCTCTCCTCTAGCGGGCCGAAACAATGAGCAGTTCTTC.

The chain uses TRBV30 and TRBJ2-7; D remains ambiguous. Trimming took off 7 bases at V and 0 bases at J, with 10 bases between the two ends. CDR3 length: 12 residues. Germline V gives CDR1 GTSNPN, CDR2 SVGIG (reference sequence). Written as DNA, the CDR3 is TGTGCCTACCGACGGAACTCCTACGAGCAGTACTTC. Translated: CAYRRNSYEQYF.

The table lists this clonotype with a few counts. V gene TRBV14 combines with J gene TRBJ2-1; the D gene is possibly TRBD2 (6 bases). The CDR3 is made up of 17 amino acids. Trimming took off 4 bases at V and 4 bases at J, with 20 bases between the two ends. From germline, CDR1 is SGHDN and CDR2 FVKESK. CDR3 sequence reads: CASSPGPPRETYNEQFF. The CDR3 bases are TGTGCCAGCAGCCCCGGACCCCCCCGGGAGACATACAATGAGCAGTTCTTC.

This clonotype was seen many times. This chain uses TRBV4-3 with TRBJ2-3, with TRBD2 as a possible D gene (6 bases). The length of the CDR3 is 14 residues. In germline, CDR1 is LGHNA, CDR2 YSLEER. Trimming stripped 5 bases from V and 5 bases from J, with 14 bases between. CDR3 nucleotide sequence: TGCGCCAGCAGCTCGGGACTGGGAGGAGATACGCAGTATTTT. Protein product: CASSSGLGGDTQYF.

As for this clonotype: A clone one base away is much larger, so this may be a read error. The chain combines TRBV10-3 with TRBJ2-3, with 9 bases fitting TRBD1. Germline V lookup: CDR1 ENHRY, CDR2 SYGVKD. The length of the CDR3 is 14 residues. The DNA of the CDR3 is TGTGCCTTGAGGGGACAGGGTAGCAGAGATACGCAGTATTTT. This gives the protein CALRGQGSRDTQYF.

The chain is built from TRBV18 and TRBJ2-5; 12 bases align to TRBD2. Trimming at V came to 10 bases and at J to 4 bases, leaving 4 bases not matched to a gene. The germline CDR1 and CDR2 sequences are KGHSH and LQKENI. The CDR3 contains 13 residues. The CDR3 DNA follows: TGTGCCACCCTGGGACTAGCGGGAGAGACCCAGTACTTC. Encoded protein: CATLGLAGETQYF. The full variable domain, its missing parts supplied by reference TRBV18 and TRBJ2-5, is NAGVMQNPRHLVRRRGQEARLRCSPMKGHSHVYWYRQLPEEGLKFMVYLQKENIIDESGMPKERFSAEFPKEGPSILRIQQVVRGDSAAYFCATLGLAGETQYFGPGTRLLVL.

There are many counts of this clonotype. CDR3 nucleotide sequence: TGCGCCAGCAGTGTACAGGGAGAAAGCACTGAAGCTTTCTTT. Amino acids: CASSVQGESTEAFF. This sequence joins TRBV10-2 and TRBJ1-1; D might be TRBD1 (6 bases). CDR1 WSHSY and CDR2 SAAADI come from the germline V gene. The V end lost 4 bases, the J end lost 4 bases, and 13 bases lay between the germline ends. There are 14 residues in the CDR3.

This clonotype was seen ten or more times. The genes are TRBV20-1 and TRBJ2-3, with D perhaps matching TRBD2 (5 bases). The CDR3 has 19 amino acids. V was trimmed by 4 bases and J by 4 bases, leaving 30 bases between them. The V gene's germline CDR1 is DFQATT and CDR2 SNEGSKA (reference sequence). The CDR3 DNA reads TGCAGTGCTACCGACTGGTCTAGCAGAGTGTGGTCTGAGTCAGATACGCAGTATTTT. Protein: CSATDWSSRVWSESDTQYF.

This clonotype was seen repeatedly, ten times or more. The CDR3 DNA reads TGCGCCAGCAGCTTTGACAATGAGCAGTTCTTC. Its protein is CASSFDNEQFF. This rearrangement joins TRBV5-1 to TRBJ2-1, with no clear D. Per germline, CDR1 SGHRS and CDR2 YFSETQ. V lost 2 bases and J 5 bases, leaving 2 bases between the germline ends. The length of the CDR3 is 11 residues.